This T cell receptor (beta chain) was obtained from a study of neurological immune-mediated disorders. Turning to the study itself: For the approximately 35 multiple sclerosis patients, the disease was relapsing-remitting in about 31 and secondary progressive in 3.

Findings of the study overall: It was the repertoires of 18 of 34 multiple sclerosis patients that phylogenetic grouping placed in one related-CDR3 cluster, which is a possible signature. Across subjects, no CDR3 amino acid sequence appeared in expanded clones of more than one subject, a finding that suggested private repertoires in all groups.

The CDR3 runs to 14 residues. The V end lost 1 base, the J end lost 6 bases, and 10 bases lay between the germline ends. In germline, CDR1 is SSHAT, CDR2 FNYEAQ (reference sequence). With 10-nucleotide random UMIs, 5'RACE was used to make the cDNA. Each CDR3 protein gets one entry after TCRdb re-called the 5' RACE reads with MiXCR. The repertoire holds approximately 43,000 distinct CDR3 sequences, 2% to 2.5% seen once, with 12% in the top ten. This clonotype was seen repeatedly, ten times or more. What it binds is unknown. The chain has TRBV7-7 and TRBJ2-1; a possible D gene is TRBD1 (5 bases). The sample consisted of PBMCs. The origin of this receptor is a man aged 25-45 years with multiple sclerosis. CDR3 residues: CASSLGDSVNEQFF. CDR3 sequence (DNA): TGTGCCAGCAGCTTAGGAGACAGCGTCAATGAGCAGTTCTTC.